The present T cell receptor beta chain was sequenced within a study of blood T cell repertoires in COVID-19. Study overall: PBMCs, B-cell-depleted T cells, or T cells provided the cDNA or gDNA that made up the material.

Per the study methods: Using reference gene primer amplification, nucleated cell counts were estimated. The repertoire was sequenced with immunoSEQ multiplex PCR; TCRdb's copy has only in-frame clones and lacks some. V, J and clone size reflect that table, while D and trimming were determined from the DNA. The repertoire holds about 100,000 clones, with around 90% as singletons. This clone was seen only once. The Seattle site enrolled patients during active infection and followed them longitudinally. This CDR3 has 12 amino acids. Trimming cost V 4 bases and J 13 bases, with 15 bases left between them. Germline CDR1 reads KGHDR; CDR2 reads SFDVKD.

V gene TRBV24-1 combines with J gene TRBJ1-2; perhaps TRBD1 as D (6 bases). The source is a woman aged 50 to 60 with COVID-19, enrolled during active disease. The sample consisted of peripheral blood. The CDR3 loop reads CATSDQDRDPTF. The DNA of the CDR3 is TGTGCCACCAGTGACCAGGACAGAGACCCCACCTTC.